The present TCR beta chain was sequenced within a study of control samples from healthy donors and cancer patients (dated by TCRdb to between 2020 and 2021). CDR3 length: 18 amino acids, cysteine to phenylalanine. CDR3 DNA is the only sequence kept; it has 54 bases, read in frame from the first base. CDR1 and CDR2 are read off the germline V gene as KGHSH and LQKENI. Trimming takes 0 bases off V and 4 bases off J; junction bases not matched to a gene: 12. To note about this clone: What this receptor recognizes is not known. No qualities accompany the bases; no much larger clone lies one base away.

Library method: the immunoSEQ multiplex PCR assay. The source is immuneACCESS, and TCRdb retained only in-frame sequences with V and J called. Part of the clones is not carried over; for the studies checked, unresolved V genes explain less than half of this, and the remainder is unexplained. The sample has around 100,000 clones on record, roughly 92% of them singletons. The top ten constitute around 3% of the sample. Sequenced input: blood. The TCR comes from a human donor in good health. The donor label of this sample is uncertain. The chain joins TRBV18 to TRBJ2-3; the junction holds 8 bases that match TRBD2. CDR3 loop: CASSPPSGTRDSADTQYF. The sequence in DNA is TGTGCCAGCTCACCACCTTCCGGGACTAGAGATAGCGCAGATACGCAGTATTTT.